Sequencing of this T cell receptor beta chain was carried out in a study of control samples from healthy donors and cancer patients. Profiling relied on immunoSEQ multiplex PCR, and the TCRdb table lists in-frame clones only, not all of them. The sample yields 150,000 to 200,000 clones, around 94% seen once. The germline gives CDR1 SNHLY, CDR2 FYNNEI. Trimming took 7 bases from V and 1 from J; bases not matched to a gene: 4. The CDR3 has 14 residues. Material: blood. The sequence was obtained from a man younger than 40 in good health. V usage is TRBV2 and J usage is TRBJ1-3; 7 nucleotides align to TRBD1. The CDR3 sequence is CASMRDRSGNTIYF. CDR3 sequence (DNA): TGTGCCAGCATGAGGGACAGATCTGGAAACACCATATATTTT.